This T cell receptor beta chain was sequenced during a study of Ad26.COV2.S vaccination and SARS-CoV-2 variants. Assay used: immunoSEQ multiplex PCR; TCRdb lists only in-frame clones, some missing. The sample shows about 280,000 clones, more than 75% of them seen only once. Treatment of the sample: around 19 received Ad26.COV2.S at low or high dose, single or two shots; a few received placebo; per-sample allocation not given. Samples analyzed were those drawn on day 63 after the first vaccine or placebo injection. A Boston donor was an adult aged 18-55 years. A note on this clone: Antigen: not known.

Deletions cut 8 bases from V and 5 bases from J, with 15 bases between. This CDR3 has 13 residues. The germline V gene encodes CDR1 SNHLY and CDR2 FYNNEI. Study findings and constraints: Total responses of T cells may have been underestimated by the analyses of TCR breadth and depth.

Here the sequenced sample was peripheral blood, taken in a trial of Ad26.COV2.S vaccine versus placebo. The chain has TRBV2 and TRBJ1-1; D unclear. This clonotype was sampled from a person aged 18-60 years who received the Ad26.COV2.S COVID-19 vaccine or a placebo. CDR3 DNA: TGTGCCAGCTCTGTCCGAGGCCAGACTGAAGCTTTCTTT. Translation gives CASSVRGQTEAFF.